This TCR beta chain came from a study of regulatory T cells in long-lasting Graves disease. The overall study: Under 3 months of antithyroid drugs had been taken by newly diagnosed Graves' patients. Findings and limits, study-wide: Preferential use of TRBV28, TRBJ1-2 and TRBJ2-5 was seen in persistent disease.

CDR3 regions were amplified by Arm-PCR using iRepertoire HTBI primers to build TCR beta libraries. TCRdb re-called the multiplex PCR reads with MiXCR, one entry per CDR3 protein. The table has some 600,000 distinct CDR3 sequences, 15% to 20% seen once. The time point was: newly diagnosed GD, antithyroid drugs for less than 3 months. RNA isolated from PBMCs was used to make the TCR library. From an endocrinology department in Xi'an, China, came the patients. The CDR3 runs to 14 residues. The germline V gene encodes CDR1 MNHEY and CDR2 SMNVEV (reference sequence). This clonotype has only a few counts. The antigen is not known. Relative to the germline gene, one junction end is altered; a read error may explain this. Separately, the same data were catalogued under a study of T cells in Graves' hyperthyroidism and ophthalmopathy. That work states: A first-round RT-PCR of the TCR CDR3 used the HTBI primer set.

This specimen consisted of peripheral blood mononuclear cells (PBMCs), obtained at new diagnosis, from a patient treated with antithyroid drugs. The genes are TRBV27 and TRBJ1-3; D unclear. The clonotype originates from a man aged 18 to 29 with Graves disease. The CDR3: CVSSSGFSGNTIYF. The CDR3 region has the DNA TGTGTCAGCAGTTCCGGGTTCTCTGGAAACACCATATATTTT.